The clone carrying this T cell receptor (beta chain) has a handful of counts. The antigen is not known. The data belong to a study of persistence of HIV-infected CD4 T cells. Cells were stimulated with CMV-infected fibroblast lysates at 8.5 to 10 ug/mL. CD40L-negative CD69-negative CD45RO-high memory CD4+ T cells were sorted as populations depleted of antigen-responding cells. The libraries were made with immunoSEQ version 4 in survey mode. Profiled with immunoSEQ multiplex PCR; TCRdb holds only in-frame clones, not every one. This table has roughly 41,000 clones, 80% appearing once. The TCR sequence derives from an adult man with HIV who was CMV-seropositive. The sequencing here drew on CD4+ T cells sorted from PBMCs after approximately 20-hour stimulation, taken from a patient who received antiretroviral therapy.

The CDR3 spells CSVLLPPGNEQYF. DNA for the CDR3: TGCAGCGTCCTTCTCCCGCCAGGAAACGAGCAGTACTTC. V usage is TRBV29-1 and J usage is TRBJ2-7; D remains ambiguous. This CDR3 is 13 amino acids long. Looked up from germline, CDR1 is SQVTM and CDR2 is ANQGSEA. V lost 6 bases and J 5 bases, leaving 17 bases between the germline ends.